Listed below are T cell receptor beta chains from one sample, sequenced in a study of response to subunit inactivated influenza vaccine. A single record per CDR3 protein comes from TCRdb applying MiXCR to the RT-PCR reads. Of around 500,000 distinct CDR3 sequences in the sample, 10% to 11% were seen once. The sample here was PBMCs from blood, taken 40 to 50 days after vaccination. Source of these receptors: a man between 50 and 59 years old who received an inactivated influenza vaccine. The CDR3 runs from the conserved cysteine through the conserved F or W. The order of the fields is J gene, clone size, V gene, D gene, CDR3 DNA, CDR3 protein. The D gene is left open where the match is weak. Rows may omit the clone size; those that give it use once, few, many or a size class.

j_call: TRBJ2-5
clone_size: few
v_call: TRBV5-1
d_call: NA
cdr3_nt: TGCGCCAGCAGCATAGACAGCGGACAAGAGACCCAGTACTTC
cdr3_aa: CASSIDSGQETQYF

j_call: TRBJ2-1
clone_size: many
v_call: TRBV28
d_call: TRBD2
cdr3_nt: TGTGCCAGCAGTCCCTGGACTAGCGGATACAATGAGCAGTTCTTC
cdr3_aa: CASSPWTSGYNEQFF

j_call: TRBJ2-7
clone_size: few
v_call: TRBV5-4
d_call: NA
cdr3_nt: TGTGCCAGCAGCGATAACCCCTACGAGCAGTACTTC
cdr3_aa: CASSDNPYEQYF

j_call: TRBJ2-1
clone_size: NA
v_call: TRBV20-1
d_call: TRBD2
cdr3_nt: TGCTGTGCTAGAGATTTACTAGCGGACTACAATGAGCAGTTCTTC
cdr3_aa: CCARDLLADYNEQFF

j_call: TRBJ2-7
clone_size: NA
v_call: TRBV12-3/TRBV12-4
d_call: NA
cdr3_nt: TGTGCCAGCAGCTCGCTCTTCGAAGGGGGGCAGTACTTC
cdr3_aa: CASSSLFEGGQYF

j_call: TRBJ2-6
clone_size: many
v_call: TRBV5-1
d_call: NA
cdr3_nt: TGCGCCAGCAGCTCAGTGGGAGCCGGGGCCAACGTCCTGACTTTC
cdr3_aa: CASSSVGAGANVLTF

j_call: TRBJ2-7
clone_size: NA
v_call: TRBV6-2/TRBV6-3
d_call: NA
cdr3_nt: TGTGCCAGCAGTTATCCCAAGAACGAGCAGTACTTC
cdr3_aa: CASSYPKNEQYF

j_call: TRBJ2-7
clone_size: many
v_call: TRBV4-3
d_call: NA
cdr3_nt: TGCGCCAGCAGCCAATCCAGGAACTCCTACGAGCAGTACTTC
cdr3_aa: CASSQSRNSYEQYF

j_call: TRBJ2-3
clone_size: many
v_call: TRBV6-6
d_call: NA
cdr3_nt: TGTGCCAGCAGTTACAGGGAGGCAGGGCGTTCGGATACGCAGTATTTT
cdr3_aa: CASSYREAGRSDTQYF

j_call: TRBJ2-1
clone_size: NA
v_call: TRBV4-1
d_call: NA
cdr3_nt: TGCGCCAGCAGTGGGCCTTCCTACAATGAGCAGTTCTTC
cdr3_aa: CASSGPSYNEQFF

j_call: TRBJ2-1
clone_size: few
v_call: TRBV20-1
d_call: TRBD2
cdr3_nt: TGCAGCTCTGGAACTCCACTGGGGACTAGCGGGGGGAGCTCCTACAATGAGCAGTTCTTC
cdr3_aa: CSSGTPLGTSGGSSYNEQFF

j_call: TRBJ1-5
clone_size: NA
v_call: TRBV20-1
d_call: NA
cdr3_nt: TGCAGTGCAAATACAGGGTTCGCGCCCCAGCATTTT
cdr3_aa: CSANTGFAPQHF

j_call: TRBJ1-1
clone_size: few
v_call: TRBV20-1
d_call: NA
cdr3_nt: TGCAGTGCTAGGGGACCGCTGAACACTGAAGCTTTCTTT
cdr3_aa: CSARGPLNTEAFF

j_call: TRBJ2-1
clone_size: NA
v_call: TRBV6-5
d_call: NA
cdr3_nt: TGTGCCAGCAGTTACGGGGACCCTTCCTACAATGAGCAGTTCTTC
cdr3_aa: CASSYGDPSYNEQFF

j_call: TRBJ2-3
clone_size: few
v_call: TRBV14
d_call: NA
cdr3_nt: TGTGCCAGCAGCCAAAGTTTCGTCACCTGGGGCACAGATACGCAGTATTTT
cdr3_aa: CASSQSFVTWGTDTQYF

j_call: TRBJ2-5
clone_size: NA
v_call: TRBV7-9
d_call: TRBD2
cdr3_nt: TGTGCCAGCAGCTTAGAGCGGGGGACCCGGTACTTC
cdr3_aa: CASSLERGTRYF

j_call: TRBJ2-7
clone_size: few
v_call: TRBV20-1
d_call: TRBD2
cdr3_nt: TGCAGTGCTAAGTCTAGCGGGAGTAATTACGAGCAGTACTTC
cdr3_aa: CSAKSSGSNYEQYF

j_call: TRBJ2-2
clone_size: few
v_call: TRBV5-1
d_call: NA
cdr3_nt: TGCGCCAGCAGCTTGAACAGGCTCAACACCGGGGAGCTGTTTTTT
cdr3_aa: CASSLNRLNTGELFF

j_call: TRBJ1-1
clone_size: few
v_call: TRBV7-9
d_call: NA
cdr3_nt: TGTGCCAGCAGCTTAGGAGGCTCGGGGAGAACTGAAGCTTTCTTT
cdr3_aa: CASSLGGSGRTEAFF

j_call: TRBJ2-2
clone_size: NA
v_call: TRBV11-1
d_call: TRBD2
cdr3_nt: TGTGCCAGCAGGGGACTAGCCGGCACCGGGGAGCTGTTTTTT
cdr3_aa: CASRGLAGTGELFF

j_call: TRBJ2-7
clone_size: many
v_call: TRBV20-1
d_call: TRBD2
cdr3_nt: TGCAGTGCCGAGACTAGCGAGAGCTCCTACGAGCAGTACTTC
cdr3_aa: CSAETSESSYEQYF

j_call: TRBJ1-2
clone_size: many
v_call: TRBV12-3/TRBV12-4
d_call: NA
cdr3_nt: TGTGCCAGCAAGACAGCAACCTATGGCTACACCTTC
cdr3_aa: CASKTATYGYTF

j_call: TRBJ1-5
clone_size: few
v_call: TRBV6-1
d_call: TRBD1
cdr3_nt: TGTGCCAGCAGTCCCGACAGGGGTGCGCAGCCCCAGCATTTT
cdr3_aa: CASSPDRGAQPQHF

j_call: TRBJ1-6
clone_size: NA
v_call: TRBV5-1
d_call: NA
cdr3_nt: TGCGCCAGCAGCTTAAGACAGACCAGCTATAATTCACCCCTCCACTTT
cdr3_aa: CASSLRQTSYNSPLHF

j_call: TRBJ2-7
clone_size: NA
v_call: TRBV6-1
d_call: TRBD1
cdr3_nt: TGTGCCAGCAGGGAAGGACAGGGTAATGTCTACGAGCAGTACTTC
cdr3_aa: CASREGQGNVYEQYF

j_call: TRBJ2-7
clone_size: many
v_call: TRBV5-6
d_call: NA
cdr3_nt: TGTGCCAGCAGCTTGGGCCCGCCGTCCTACGAGCAGTACTTC
cdr3_aa: CASSLGPPSYEQYF

j_call: TRBJ1-5
clone_size: few
v_call: TRBV5-6
d_call: NA
cdr3_nt: TGTGCCAGCAGCTTGGGGGGGCGTCAGCCCCAGCATTTT
cdr3_aa: CASSLGGRQPQHF

j_call: TRBJ2-2
clone_size: NA
v_call: TRBV2
d_call: TRBD1
cdr3_nt: TGTGCCAGCAGTGAACGACAGGGGATCGCGAAGCTGTTTTTT
cdr3_aa: CASSERQGIAKLFF

j_call: TRBJ2-5
clone_size: NA
v_call: TRBV20-1
d_call: TRBD1
cdr3_nt: TGCAGTGCTAGATCGGACAGGGAAGAGACCCAGTACTTC
cdr3_aa: CSARSDREETQYF

j_call: TRBJ2-5
clone_size: many
v_call: TRBV12-3/TRBV12-4
d_call: TRBD2
cdr3_nt: TGTGCCAGTGACACTAGCGGGAGCGAGACCCAGTACTTC
cdr3_aa: CASDTSGSETQYF

j_call: TRBJ2-4
clone_size: NA
v_call: TRBV28
d_call: NA
cdr3_nt: TGTGCCAGCAGTTTAGGAGGGTGGAAGTGGACCTTC
cdr3_aa: CASSLGGWKWTF

j_call: TRBJ2-1
clone_size: many
v_call: TRBV20-1
d_call: TRBD2
cdr3_nt: TGCAGTGCTAGCGGGACTAGCGGTGGATCCTACAATGAGCAGTTCTTC
cdr3_aa: CSASGTSGGSYNEQFF

j_call: TRBJ1-2
clone_size: few
v_call: TRBV20-1
d_call: NA
cdr3_nt: TGCAGTGCTAGAGATATACAGGGTAATGGCTACACCTTC
cdr3_aa: CSARDIQGNGYTF

j_call: TRBJ2-7
clone_size: NA
v_call: TRBV7-8
d_call: NA
cdr3_nt: TGTGCCAGCAGCTTAGCCGAGGCAGGTTCCTACGAGCAGTACTTC
cdr3_aa: CASSLAEAGSYEQYF

j_call: TRBJ1-2
clone_size: few
v_call: TRBV11-2
d_call: NA
cdr3_nt: TGTGCCAGCAGGTCCAGCGATGGCTACACCTTC
cdr3_aa: CASRSSDGYTF

j_call: TRBJ1-1
clone_size: many
v_call: TRBV15
d_call: NA
cdr3_nt: TGTGCCACCAGGGATGGGGGGTATACTGAAGCTTTCTTT
cdr3_aa: CATRDGGYTEAFF

j_call: TRBJ2-5
clone_size: few
v_call: TRBV15
d_call: NA
cdr3_nt: TGTGCCACCAGCAGAGCGGACAGACAAGAGACCCAGTACTTC
cdr3_aa: CATSRADRQETQYF

j_call: TRBJ2-5
clone_size: many
v_call: TRBV10-3
d_call: TRBD2
cdr3_nt: TGTGCCATCAGTGAGTCCGGGACTAGCTCGGAGACCCAGTACTTC
cdr3_aa: CAISESGTSSETQYF

j_call: TRBJ1-5
clone_size: many
v_call: TRBV20-1
d_call: NA
cdr3_nt: TGCAGTGCGTCGGGCAGGGCGACTCAGCCCCAGCATTTT
cdr3_aa: CSASGRATQPQHF

j_call: TRBJ2-7
clone_size: few
v_call: TRBV5-1
d_call: TRBD1
cdr3_nt: TGCGCCAGCAGCCTCGGGACAGCAAATCGTGAGCAGTACTTC
cdr3_aa: CASSLGTANREQYF

j_call: TRBJ2-1
clone_size: many
v_call: TRBV12-3/TRBV12-4
d_call: TRBD2
cdr3_nt: TGTGCCAGCAGTCCTAGCGGGAGGGCTGGTGAGCAGTTCTTC
cdr3_aa: CASSPSGRAGEQFF

j_call: TRBJ2-1
clone_size: NA
v_call: TRBV19
d_call: TRBD1
cdr3_nt: TGTGCCAGTAGTATAACCGGGACAGGGTTCAATGAGCAGTTCTTC
cdr3_aa: CASSITGTGFNEQFF